The rows below give T cell receptor beta chains drawn from one sample of a study of CD8+ T cells in alopecia areata. The protocol was immunoSEQ multiplex PCR, while the TCRdb copy is restricted to in-frame clones and leaves out a portion. This sample has around 150,000 clones, with roughly 65% found just once. The sample was CD4+ T cells sorted from blood, taken at week 4, from a patient treated with tofacitinib. These receptors were obtained from a human donor with alopecia areata. Each CDR3 is given with its conserved first and last residue. A D gene is named only where the DNA matches it firmly. Clone size, where shown, is once, few, many, or a class for clones that have expanded.

DNA: TGCAGCGGACGTTATGGGGAGACCCAGTACTTC
CDR3: CSGRYGETQYF
D: -
J: TRBJ2-5
V: TRBV29-1
size: -

DNA: TGCAGCGTCGTAGGACAGGGGGCAGGCCAAGAGACCCAGTACTTC
CDR3: CSVVGQGAGQETQYF
D: TRBD1
J: TRBJ2-5
V: TRBV29-1
size: few

DNA: TGCGCCAGCAGCAGTGGGACAGGTCCCTATGGCTACACCTTC
CDR3: CASSSGTGPYGYTF
D: TRBD1
J: TRBJ1-2
V: TRBV5-1
size: -

DNA: TGTGCCAGCAGCTTAGACCGGGAGACCCAGTACTTC
CDR3: CASSLDRETQYF
D: -
J: TRBJ2-5
V: TRBV13
size: few

DNA: TGTGCCAGCAGTGCTGGGGGTGGATTCTCTGGGGCCAACGTCCTGACTTTC
CDR3: CASSAGGGFSGANVLTF
D: -
J: TRBJ2-6
V: TRBV6-1
size: -

DNA: TGTGCCAGCAGCTTATTCGGGGGTCAACAAGAGACCCAGTACTTC
CDR3: CASSLFGGQQETQYF
D: -
J: TRBJ2-5
V: TRBV7-9
size: -

DNA: TGTGCCTGGAACCCCGACAGGGGTGCCGGGGAGCTGTTTTTT
CDR3: CAWNPDRGAGELFF
D: TRBD1
J: TRBJ2-2
V: TRBV30
size: few

DNA: TGCGCCAGCACCCTGGAGGCCAACCAAGAGACCCAGTACTTC
CDR3: CASTLEANQETQYF
D: -
J: TRBJ2-5
V: TRBV5-1
size: few

DNA: TGTGCCAGCAGCAACAGGGGGAATACGCAGTATTTT
CDR3: CASSNRGNTQYF
D: TRBD1
J: TRBJ2-3
V: TRBV5-6
size: -

DNA: TGTGCCACCAGCAAGGAAACAGACTACTATGGCTACACCTTC
CDR3: CATSKETDYYGYTF
D: -
J: TRBJ1-2
V: TRBV15
size: -

DNA: TGTGCCAGCAGTGAATACGGGCAAGGAACCATAAGAGAGGCCCAGTACTTC
CDR3: CASSEYGQGTIREAQYF
D: -
J: TRBJ2-5
V: TRBV25-1
size: -

DNA: TGTGCCAGCAGCAGGACCGCTGGGGCCAACGTCCTGACTTTC
CDR3: CASSRTAGANVLTF
D: -
J: TRBJ2-6
V: TRBV9
size: -

DNA: TGTGCCAGCAGCTTGCGGGGCCCCTTGGACTATGGCTACACCTTC
CDR3: CASSLRGPLDYGYTF
D: -
J: TRBJ1-2
V: TRBV5-6
size: -

DNA: TGTGCCAGCAGCTTATCAGATACGCAGTATTTT
CDR3: CASSLSDTQYF
D: -
J: TRBJ2-3
V: TRBV5-6
size: -

DNA: TGTGCCAGCAGAGGGACCGGGAACACCGGGGAGCTGTTTTTT
CDR3: CASRGTGNTGELFF
D: -
J: TRBJ2-2
V: TRBV6-5
size: -

DNA: TGCAGCGTTGTAACAGCGGTAAATCAGCCCCAGCATTTT
CDR3: CSVVTAVNQPQHF
D: -
J: TRBJ1-5
V: TRBV29-1
size: -

DNA: TGCGCCAGCAGCCCCCGGGAGGATATCTATGGCTACACCTTC
CDR3: CASSPREDIYGYTF
D: -
J: TRBJ1-2
V: TRBV4-3
size: -

DNA: TGCAGCGTTGACCCAGGACGGGGGCCCCAGCCCCAGCATTTT
CDR3: CSVDPGRGPQPQHF
D: -
J: TRBJ1-5
V: TRBV29-1
size: few

DNA: TGCAGCGGTCGCCCCACCGGGTCCCATGGCTACACCTTC
CDR3: CSGRPTGSHGYTF
D: -
J: TRBJ1-2
V: TRBV29-1
size: few

DNA: TGTGCCAGCAGTGAGACAGTTAATTCACCCCTCCACTTT
CDR3: CASSETVNSPLHF
D: -
J: TRBJ1-6
V: TRBV6-1
size: few

DNA: TGTGCCTCTACGAGATTTAGGACGTACGAGCAGTACTTC
CDR3: CASTRFRTYEQYF
D: -
J: TRBJ2-7
V: TRBV30
size: -

DNA: TGTGCCAGCAAAGGAGGGGGGACCGTCAATCAGCCCCAGCATTTT
CDR3: CASKGGGTVNQPQHF
D: -
J: TRBJ1-5
V: TRBV27
size: -

DNA: TGCGCCAGCAGCAGGGGGAGCGAAAACATTCAGTACTTC
CDR3: CASSRGSENIQYF
D: -
J: TRBJ2-4
V: TRBV5-1
size: few

DNA: TGTGCCAGCAGTACGGGACTAGCGGGGGGCCAGCAAGAGACCCAGTACTTC
CDR3: CASSTGLAGGQQETQYF
D: TRBD2
J: TRBJ2-5
V: TRBV27
size: -

DNA: TGCAGCGTTGAACGTCGCGGGTTTAATGAAAAACTGTTTTTT
CDR3: CSVERRGFNEKLFF
D: -
J: TRBJ1-4
V: TRBV29-1
size: few

DNA: TGTGCCACCAGCACCATCTGGACGGGTAGCACAGATACGCAGTATTTT
CDR3: CATSTIWTGSTDTQYF
D: -
J: TRBJ2-3
V: TRBV15
size: -

DNA: TGCAGCGTTGGACATTTTACCGGGACAGGGGACACAGATACGCAGTATTTT
CDR3: CSVGHFTGTGDTDTQYF
D: TRBD1
J: TRBJ2-3
V: TRBV29-1
size: few

DNA: TGTGCCTGGAGTTGGACAGGGGTAAATCAGCCCCAGCATTTT
CDR3: CAWSWTGVNQPQHF
D: TRBD1
J: TRBJ1-5
V: TRBV30
size: once

DNA: TGTGCCAGCAGCTTAGTAACAGGGACGAACACCGGGGAGCTGTTTTTT
CDR3: CASSLVTGTNTGELFF
D: -
J: TRBJ2-2
V: TRBV7-2
size: few

DNA: TGCGCCAGCAGCTTATACGATTCCTACGAGCAGTACTTC
CDR3: CASSLYDSYEQYF
D: -
J: TRBJ2-7
V: TRBV5-1
size: -

DNA: TGCGCCAGCAGCCCAGGAGGACCCGGCACAGATACGCAGTATTTT
CDR3: CASSPGGPGTDTQYF
D: -
J: TRBJ2-3
V: TRBV5-1
size: few

DNA: TGTGCCAGCAGCCGGCCGGGACCTTACAATGAGCAGTTCTTC
CDR3: CASSRPGPYNEQFF
D: -
J: TRBJ2-1
V: TRBV13
size: many